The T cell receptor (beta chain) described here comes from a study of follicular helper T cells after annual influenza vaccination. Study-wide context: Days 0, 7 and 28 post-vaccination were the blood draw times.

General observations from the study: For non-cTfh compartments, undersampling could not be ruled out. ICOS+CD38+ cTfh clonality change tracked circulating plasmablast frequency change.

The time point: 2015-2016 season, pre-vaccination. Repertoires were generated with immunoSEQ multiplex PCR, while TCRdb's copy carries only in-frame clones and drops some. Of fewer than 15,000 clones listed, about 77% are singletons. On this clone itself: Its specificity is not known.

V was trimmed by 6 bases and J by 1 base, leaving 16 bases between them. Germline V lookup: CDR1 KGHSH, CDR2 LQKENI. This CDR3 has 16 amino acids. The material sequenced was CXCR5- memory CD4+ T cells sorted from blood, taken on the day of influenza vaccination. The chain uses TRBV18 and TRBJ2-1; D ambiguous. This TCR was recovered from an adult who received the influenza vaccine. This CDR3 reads CASSPLGPRSYNEQFF. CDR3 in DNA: TGTGCCAGCTCGCCCTTAGGGCCCCGGTCCTACAATGAGCAGTTCTTC.